This T cell receptor (beta chain) was recovered during a study of blood T cells in healthy people across ages (dated by TCRdb to the mid-2010s). For the wider study: In model experiments, template switching captured about one uniquely barcoded TCR beta cDNA molecule for every two T cells. Age-related changes in TCR beta repertoire diversity were measured in the study by deep sequencing normalized with unique cDNA molecular identifiers. The donors were split into four age groups: young (average roughly 15 years), middle-aged (roughly 42), aged (about 62) and long-lived (approximately 80). To avoid experimental bias, donors of different ages were randomly spread across the sequencing lanes. Using the same blood draw, the study looked at two additional independent replicas of 1 million unique cDNA reads for two donors, one aged 18 to 30 and the other aged 80 or older.

Donors were 35 to 40 systemically healthy Caucasian individuals from Russia aged about 6 to 100 years. Roughly 9.5 milliliters of peripheral blood were drawn from each donor into EDTA-treated Vacutainer tubes. Ficoll-Paque density-gradient centrifugation was used to isolate PBMCs, with at least 6.5 million per sample. Total RNA was extracted from PBMCs with Trizol reagent, with at least 6 micrograms obtained per sample. Naive CD45RAhigh/CD27high T cell percentages were measured by flow cytometry on a PBMC aliquot from every donor. Study-wide findings and limitations: Since profiling was done on bulk unsorted PBMCs, naive and antigen-experienced compartments could not be conclusively compared. Compared with the aged group, more naive CD4+ T cells, fewer expanded clones and increased TCR diversity were shown by the long-lived group, suggesting age selection. Observed TCR beta diversity per million T cells fell roughly linearly with age, and a significant reduction was already apparent by age around 44. Because donor CMV infection status was unknown, age-related changes in expanded clonotypes were potentially confounded. Total diversity estimates from one million sequenced T cells were considered lower bounds and underestimates. A strong correlation was found between observed TCR beta diversity and the percentage of naive T cells measured by flow cytometry.

This clonotype was seen ten or more times. Its recognized antigen is unknown. Base qualities are not provided; no much larger clone lies one nucleotide away. V and J are truncated by 7 bases and 2 bases respectively, leaving an intervening sequence of 9 bases. Including cysteine and phenylalanine, the CDR3 has 13 amino acids. The sequence is cut down to CDR3 DNA, 39 bases in frame from base 1. The germline V gene supplies CDR1 SGHDN and CDR2 FVKESK. Preparation of the library involved 5' RACE. For sequencing, an Illumina HiSeq 2500 was employed. A second PCR of about 6 to 11 cycles was run with a J-beta primer mix and a sample-barcoded 5' primer. Each TCR beta cDNA molecule received a unique molecular identifier from a template-switch 5' adaptor carrying 12 random nucleotides. Each sample yielded at least 3 million CDR3-containing paired-end reads. First-strand cDNA synthesis was performed from all RNA using the Mint cDNA synthesis kit, with priming by a TRBC-specific oligonucleotide. After uracil-DNA glycosylase treatment, a first 18-cycle PCR used universal primers M1SS and BC2_uni_R on all cDNA. Per the original workflow: Normalization of each sample was performed by random selection of 1 million high-quality reads, each carrying a distinct molecular identifier. Instead of being binned into consensus sequences, reads with shared molecular identifiers were discarded. MiTCR, set to a Q25 quality threshold and the strictest error-elimination algorithm, was used for CDR3 identification, clonotype clustering and error correction. A nonparametric unseen species model with Euler transformation was used to estimate a lower bound on total TCR beta diversity. The public reads were quality trimmed at Q25 with fastp and then assembled into clones with MiXCR by TCRdb, keeping productive beta chains. A single entry per CDR3 protein holds the most common genes and DNA from its merged rows. In this record, the V and J calls reflect TCRdb's handling and not the investigators' own analysis. In all, the sample holds about 620,000 distinct CDR3 sequences, and about 51% of those were seen once. Approximately 15% of the sample goes to the ten largest clones.

This clonotype was sampled from a woman older than 75 in good health. The material sequenced was blood. The sequence is built from TRBV14 and TRBJ2-1; a tentative D match to TRBD2 spans 6 bases. The sequenced DNA: TGTGCCAGCAAGCGGGCGGCCTACAATGAGCAGTTCTTC. Its translation reads: CASKRAAYNEQFF.